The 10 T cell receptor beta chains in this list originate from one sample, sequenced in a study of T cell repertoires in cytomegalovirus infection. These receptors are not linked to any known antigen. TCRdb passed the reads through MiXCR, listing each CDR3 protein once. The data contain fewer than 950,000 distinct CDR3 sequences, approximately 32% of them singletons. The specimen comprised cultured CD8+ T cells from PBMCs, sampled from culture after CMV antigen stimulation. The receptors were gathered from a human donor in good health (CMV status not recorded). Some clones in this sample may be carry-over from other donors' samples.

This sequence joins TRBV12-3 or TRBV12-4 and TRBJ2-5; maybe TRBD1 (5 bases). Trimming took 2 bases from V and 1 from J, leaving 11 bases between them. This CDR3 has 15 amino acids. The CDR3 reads CASSLPGRGQETQYF. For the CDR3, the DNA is TGTGCCAGCAGTTTACCCGGTAGGGGCCAAGAGACCCAGTACTTC.

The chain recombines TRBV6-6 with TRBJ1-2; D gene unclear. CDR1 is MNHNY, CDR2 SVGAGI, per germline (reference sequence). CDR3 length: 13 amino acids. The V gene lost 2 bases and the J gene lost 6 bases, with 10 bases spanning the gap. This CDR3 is CASSYERGNGYTF. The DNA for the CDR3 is TGTGCCAGCAGTTACGAGCGAGGGAATGGCTACACCTTC.

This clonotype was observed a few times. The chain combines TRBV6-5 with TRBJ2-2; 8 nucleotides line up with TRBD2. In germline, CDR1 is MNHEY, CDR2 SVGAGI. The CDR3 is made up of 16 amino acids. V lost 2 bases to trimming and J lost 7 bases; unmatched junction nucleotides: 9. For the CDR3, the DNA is TGTGCCAGCAGTTACGTCGCGGGGGGCAACGACGGGGAGCTGTTTTTT. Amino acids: CASSYVAGGNDGELFF.

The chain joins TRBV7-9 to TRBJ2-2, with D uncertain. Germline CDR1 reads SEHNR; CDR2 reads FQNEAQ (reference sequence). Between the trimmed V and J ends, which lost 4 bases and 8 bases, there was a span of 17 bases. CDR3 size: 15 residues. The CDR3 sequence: CASSSYFSLLGELFF. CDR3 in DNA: TGTGCCAGCAGCTCATACTTCTCTCTTTTGGGGGAGCTGTTTTTT.

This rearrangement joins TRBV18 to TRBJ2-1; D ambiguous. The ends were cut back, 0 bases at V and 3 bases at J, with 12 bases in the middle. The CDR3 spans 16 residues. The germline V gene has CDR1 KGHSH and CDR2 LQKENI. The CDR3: CASSPPTPDGYNEQFF. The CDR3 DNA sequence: TGTGCCAGCTCACCACCGACTCCCGACGGCTACAATGAGCAGTTCTTC.

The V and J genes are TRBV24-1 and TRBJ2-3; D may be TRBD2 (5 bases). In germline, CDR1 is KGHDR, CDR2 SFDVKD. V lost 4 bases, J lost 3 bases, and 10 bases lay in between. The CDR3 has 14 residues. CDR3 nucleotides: TGTGCCACCAGTGACGGGATTAGTACAGATACGCAGTATTTT. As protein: CATSDGISTDTQYF.

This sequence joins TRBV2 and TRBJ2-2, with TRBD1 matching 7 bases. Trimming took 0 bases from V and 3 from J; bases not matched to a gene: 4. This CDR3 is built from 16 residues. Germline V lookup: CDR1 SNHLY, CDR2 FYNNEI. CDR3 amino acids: CASSEALQGDTGELFF. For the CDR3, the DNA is TGTGCCAGCAGTGAAGCGCTTCAGGGGGACACCGGGGAGCTGTTTTTT. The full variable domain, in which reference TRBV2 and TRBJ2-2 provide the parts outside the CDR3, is EPEVTQTPSHQVTQMGQEVILRCVPISNHLYFYWYRQILGQKVEFLVSFYNNEISEKSEIFDDQFSVERPDGSNFTLKIRSTKLEDSAMYFCASSEALQGDTGELFFGEGSRLTVL.

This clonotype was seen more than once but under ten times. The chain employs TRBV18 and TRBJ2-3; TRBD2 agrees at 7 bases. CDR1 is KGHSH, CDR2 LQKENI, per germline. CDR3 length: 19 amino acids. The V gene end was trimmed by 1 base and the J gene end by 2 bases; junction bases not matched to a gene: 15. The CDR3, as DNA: TGTGCCAGCTCACCACAGGGCTGGGGAGGGGAGGACTTCACAGATACGCAGTATTTT. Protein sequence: CASSPQGWGGEDFTDTQYF.

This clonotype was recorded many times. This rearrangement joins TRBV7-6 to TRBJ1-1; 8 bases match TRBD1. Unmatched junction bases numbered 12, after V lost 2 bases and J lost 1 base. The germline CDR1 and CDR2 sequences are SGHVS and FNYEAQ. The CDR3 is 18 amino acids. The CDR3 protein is CASSLYPSKDRENTEAFF. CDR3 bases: TGTGCCAGCAGCTTATACCCCTCTAAGGACAGGGAGAACACTGAAGCTTTCTTT.

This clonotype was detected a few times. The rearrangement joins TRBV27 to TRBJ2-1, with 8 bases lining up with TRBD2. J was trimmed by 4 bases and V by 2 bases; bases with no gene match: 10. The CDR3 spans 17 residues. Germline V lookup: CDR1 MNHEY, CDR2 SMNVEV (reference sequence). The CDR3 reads CASSLGSGDFLYNEQFF. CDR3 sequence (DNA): TGTGCCAGCAGTTTAGGTAGCGGGGACTTTCTATACAATGAGCAGTTCTTC.